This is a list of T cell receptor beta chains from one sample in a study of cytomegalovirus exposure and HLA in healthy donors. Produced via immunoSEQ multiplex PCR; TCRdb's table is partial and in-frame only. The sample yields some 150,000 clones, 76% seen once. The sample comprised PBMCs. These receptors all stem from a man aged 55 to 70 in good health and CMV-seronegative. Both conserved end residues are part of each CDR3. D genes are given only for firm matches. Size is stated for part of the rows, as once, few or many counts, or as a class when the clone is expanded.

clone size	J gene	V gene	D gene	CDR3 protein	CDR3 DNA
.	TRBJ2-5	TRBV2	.	CASSENSGGETQYF	TGTGCCAGCAGTGAAAATTCGGGTGGCGAGACCCAGTACTTC
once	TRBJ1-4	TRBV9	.	CASSPDRTNEKLFF	TGTGCCAGCAGCCCCGACAGGACTAATGAAAAACTGTTTTTT
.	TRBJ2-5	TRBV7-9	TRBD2	CASSLEGLAGETQYF	TGTGCCAGCAGCTTAGAGGGACTAGCGGGAGAGACCCAGTACTTC
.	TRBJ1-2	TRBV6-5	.	CASSYSGISYGYTF	TGTGCCAGCAGTTACAGCGGGATTTCCTATGGCTACACCTTC
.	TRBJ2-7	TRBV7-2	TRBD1	CASSSAPGQGAQEQYF	TGTGCCAGCAGCTCCGCCCCGGGACAGGGGGCGCAAGAGCAGTACTTC
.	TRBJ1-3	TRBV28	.	CASEDLRQTGNTIYF	TGTGCCAGCGAAGATCTTCGACAGACTGGAAACACCATATATTTT
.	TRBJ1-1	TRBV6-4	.	CASSLTRRGGMNTEAFF	TGTGCCAGCAGTTTGACGAGGAGGGGAGGAATGAACACTGAAGCTTTCTTT
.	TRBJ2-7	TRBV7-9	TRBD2	CASSRTGTSGSYEQYF	TGTGCCAGCAGCCGTACCGGGACTAGCGGCTCCTACGAGCAGTACTTC
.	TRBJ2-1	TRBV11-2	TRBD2	CASSSHLTAGGLYNEQFF	TGTGCCAGCAGCTCCCATCTAACGGCGGGAGGACTTTACAATGAGCAGTTCTTC
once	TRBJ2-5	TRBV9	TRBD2	CASSVNPRGGRGETQYF	TGTGCCAGCAGCGTAAACCCGCGGGGGGGGCGCGGGGAGACCCAGTACTTC
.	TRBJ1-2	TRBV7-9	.	CSSSPVRRVKNYGYTF	TGTTCCAGCAGCCCGGTCCGGAGGGTAAAAAACTATGGCTACACCTTC
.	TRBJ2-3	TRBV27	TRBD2	CASSFRLAGISTDTQYF	TGTGCCAGCAGTTTCCGACTAGCGGGGATTAGCACAGATACGCAGTATTTT
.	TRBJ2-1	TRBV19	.	CASSTTTDYNEQFF	TGTGCCAGTAGCACCACGACAGACTACAATGAGCAGTTCTTC
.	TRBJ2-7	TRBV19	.	CASSNRVSAYEQYF	TGTGCCAGTAGTAACAGGGTCTCAGCCTACGAGCAGTACTTC
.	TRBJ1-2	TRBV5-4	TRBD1	CASSLGGNYGYTF	TGTGCCAGCAGCTTAGGGGGCAACTACGGCTACACCTTC
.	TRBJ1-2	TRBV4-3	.	CASSQVGSRGYGYTF	TGCGCCAGCAGCCAAGTAGGTTCTCGGGGCTATGGCTACACCTTC
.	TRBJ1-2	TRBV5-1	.	CASSLDGQTKLYGYTF	TGCGCCAGCAGCTTGGACGGACAAACCAAGCTGTATGGCTACACCTTC
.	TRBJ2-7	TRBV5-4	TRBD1	CATRGGTGWYEQYF	TGTGCCACCAGAGGGGGGACAGGATGGTACGAGCAGTACTTC
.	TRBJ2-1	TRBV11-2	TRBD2	CASSLELAGGFYNEQFF	TGTGCCAGCAGCTTAGAACTAGCGGGGGGTTTCTACAATGAGCAGTTCTTC
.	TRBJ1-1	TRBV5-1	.	CASSLALVGDTEAFF	TGCGCCAGCAGCCTTGCCCTGGTCGGGGACACTGAAGCTTTCTTT
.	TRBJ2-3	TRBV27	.	CASSSGGQTDTQYF	TGTGCCAGCAGTTCCGGGGGGCAAACAGATACGCAGTATTTT
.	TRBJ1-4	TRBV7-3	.	CASSSWPNEKLFF	TGTGCCAGCAGCTCGTGGCCTAATGAAAAACTGTTTTTT
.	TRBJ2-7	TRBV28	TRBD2	CASSPPRTSLYEQYF	TGTGCCAGCAGCCCGCCTCGGACTAGCTTATACGAGCAGTACTTC
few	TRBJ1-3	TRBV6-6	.	CASSYSEGVTGNTIYF	TGTGCCAGCAGTTACTCCGAGGGGGTCACTGGAAACACCATATATTTT
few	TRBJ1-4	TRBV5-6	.	CASSLAVGQEKLFF	TGTGCCAGCAGCTTGGCGGTGGGGCAGGAAAAACTGTTTTTT
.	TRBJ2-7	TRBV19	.	CASSMRDGEQYF	TGTGCCAGTAGTATGAGGGATGGCGAGCAGTACTTC
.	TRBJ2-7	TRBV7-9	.	CASSIGLLSPYEQYF	TGTGCCAGCAGCATTGGACTCCTATCCCCCTACGAGCAGTACTTC
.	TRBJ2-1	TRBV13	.	CASSAPYNEQFF	TGTGCCAGCAGCGCGCCCTACAATGAGCAGTTCTTC
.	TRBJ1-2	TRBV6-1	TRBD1	CASSEVSGGDRGNYGYTF	TGTGCCAGCAGTGAAGTTTCGGGGGGGGACAGGGGAAACTATGGCTACACCTTC
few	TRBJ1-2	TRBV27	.	CASSRTKTLSSYGYTF	TGTGCCAGCAGCAGGACTAAGACCTTATCCTCCTATGGCTACACCTTC
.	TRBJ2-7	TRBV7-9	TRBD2	CSSSLPGLAGRAYEQYF	TGTTCCAGCAGCCTCCCGGGACTAGCGGGGAGAGCCTACGAGCAGTACTTC
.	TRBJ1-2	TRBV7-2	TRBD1	CASRPGQGDGYTF	TGTGCCAGCAGACCTGGACAGGGGGACGGCTACACCTTC
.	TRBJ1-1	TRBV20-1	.	CSGGVVTEAFF	TGCAGTGGGGGGGTGGTGACTGAAGCTTTCTTT
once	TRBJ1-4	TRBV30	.	CAWSVLGGINEKLFF	TGTGCCTGGAGTGTACTTGGGGGCATAAATGAAAAACTGTTTTTT
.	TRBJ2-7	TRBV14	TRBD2	CASSRPLGLGRTYEQYF	TGTGCCAGCAGCCGCCCCCTCGGACTAGGCCGGACCTACGAGCAGTACTTC
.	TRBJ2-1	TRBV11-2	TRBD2	CASSSSRAGNEQFF	TGTGCCAGCAGCTCGTCCCGAGCGGGAAATGAGCAGTTCTTC
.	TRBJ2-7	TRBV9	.	CASSLSGRNYEQYF	TGTGCCAGCAGCCTATCGGGGAGAAACTACGAGCAGTACTTC
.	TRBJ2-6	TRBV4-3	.	CASSQEKSLGAGANVLTF	TGCGCCAGCAGCCAAGAAAAGAGTTTAGGGGCTGGGGCCAACGTCCTGACTTTC
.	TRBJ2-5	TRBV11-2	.	CASSLGGRPLQETQYF	TGTGCCAGCAGCTTAGGAGGGCGCCCACTGCAAGAGACCCAGTACTTC
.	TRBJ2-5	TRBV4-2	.	CASSQDRGAWETQYF	TGTGCCAGCAGCCAAGATCGCGGGGCCTGGGAGACCCAGTACTTC
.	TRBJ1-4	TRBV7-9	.	CASSPRRRENEKLFF	TGTGCCAGCAGCCCACGACGAAGGGAGAATGAAAAACTGTTTTTT
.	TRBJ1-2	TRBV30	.	CALQGRANYGYTF	TGTGCCTTACAGGGCAGGGCTAACTATGGCTACACCTTC
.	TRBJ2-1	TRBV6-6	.	CASSYSELSYNEQFF	TGTGCCAGCAGTTACTCAGAACTATCCTACAATGAGCAGTTCTTC
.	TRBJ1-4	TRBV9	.	CASSVGERTNEKLFF	TGTGCCAGCAGCGTAGGGGAGAGAACTAATGAAAAACTGTTTTTT
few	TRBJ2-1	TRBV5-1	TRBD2	CASSSSGASSYNEQFF	TGCGCCAGCAGTTCTAGCGGGGCAAGCTCCTACAATGAGCAGTTCTTC
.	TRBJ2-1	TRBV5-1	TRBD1	CASSLGQGSSYNEQFF	TGCGCCAGCAGCTTAGGACAGGGATCGTCCTACAATGAGCAGTTCTTC
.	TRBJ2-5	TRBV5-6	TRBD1	CASSLFSDRGRETQYF	TGTGCCAGCAGCTTGTTTTCGGACAGGGGTCGAGAGACCCAGTACTTC
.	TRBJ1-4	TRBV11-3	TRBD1	CASNWGQSEDEKLFF	TGTGCCAGCAACTGGGGACAGTCGGAGGATGAAAAACTGTTTTTT
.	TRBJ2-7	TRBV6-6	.	CASSRTGTSNEQYF	TGTGCCAGCAGTAGGACAGGGACTAGCAACGAGCAGTACTTC
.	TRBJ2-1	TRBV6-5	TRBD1	CASSYTGARNEQFF	TGTGCCAGCAGTTACACAGGGGCTCGGAATGAGCAGTTCTTC
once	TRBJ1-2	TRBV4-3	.	CASSLQTASNYGYTF	TGCGCCAGCAGCCTCCAGACAGCCTCTAACTATGGCTACACCTTC
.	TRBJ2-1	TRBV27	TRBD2	CASSLRTSGSSYNEQFF	TGTGCCAGCAGTCTCCGGACTAGCGGGAGCTCCTACAATGAGCAGTTCTTC
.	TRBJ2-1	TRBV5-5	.	CASSLVARSNEQFF	TGTGCCAGCAGCTTGGTTGCCCGGAGCAATGAGCAGTTCTTC
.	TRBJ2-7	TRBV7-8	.	CASNPRRGQNYEQYF	TGTGCCAGCAACCCCCGGCGGGGACAGAATTACGAGCAGTACTTC